A single sample is the source of the 15 T cell receptor beta chains below, sequenced in a study of blood T cells in healthy people across ages. A second about 7 to 12 cycle PCR used barcoded and J-beta primers. MiXCR, applied by TCRdb to the 5' RACE reads, yields one record per CDR3 protein. This table has about 1.5 million distinct CDR3 sequences, around 40% appearing once. Material: blood. The source is a woman between 18 and 29 years old in good health.

The chain joins TRBV7-2 to TRBJ2-1; no reliable D call. This CDR3 is 13 amino acids long. CDR1 is SGHTA and CDR2 is FQGNSA in the germline V gene. The ends were cut back, 5 bases at V and 10 bases at J, with 15 bases in the middle. CDR3 sequence (DNA): TGTGCCAGCAGCGTTGCCACGACGGACGAGCAGTTCTTC. Translating it yields CASSVATTDEQFF.

The rearrangement links TRBV11-2 to TRBJ1-2; 9 nucleotides agree with TRBD1. J gave up 4 bases and V 4 bases, and 4 bases lay outside the gene matches. Germline lookup yields CDR1 SGHAT and CDR2 FQNNGV. This CDR3 is 14 amino acids long. CDR3 sequence reads: CASSWSDRGYGYTF. CDR3 DNA sequence: TGTGCCAGCAGCTGGTCGGACAGGGGCTATGGCTACACCTTC.

As regards this clonotype: An end of the junction differs from the germline gene, which may be a read error. This chain joins TRBV5-6 and TRBJ2-5; maybe TRBD1 (6 bases). Germline CDR1 SGHDT, CDR2 YYEEEE. The length of the CDR3 is 14 residues. The CDR3 DNA follows: TGTCCCAGCAGCGTGGTGGGACATGAGGAGACCCAGTACTTC. Protein: CPSSVVGHEETQYF.

The V and J genes are TRBV20-1 and TRBJ1-2; perhaps TRBD1 as D (6 bases). CDR3 size: 12 residues. The V gene's germline CDR1 is DFQATT and CDR2 SNEGSKA (reference sequence). V lost 3 bases and J lost 6, with 11 bases in between. The CDR3 is CSASLGGDGYTF. The CDR3, as DNA: TGCAGTGCTAGTCTAGGGGGTGATGGCTACACCTTC.

The table lists this clonotype with a few counts. The chain combines TRBV20-1 with TRBJ2-5, with D unclear. This CDR3 comprises 12 residues. V was trimmed by 3 bases and J by 4 bases, leaving 9 bases between them. Germline CDR1 and CDR2: DFQATT and SNEGSKA (reference sequence). CDR3 nucleotide sequence: TGCAGTGCTAGCGCAAAGGGAGAGACCCAGTACTTC. Residues: CSASAKGETQYF.

V and J are TRBV4-1 and TRBJ2-7; 10 bases line up with TRBD1. The end of the DNA aligns better with TRBJ2-5, so the J call may be wrong. The CDR3 loop spans 15 amino acids. The V gene's germline CDR1 is MGHRA and CDR2 YSYEKL. CDR3 sequence: CASSHPGQGPETQYF. CDR3 nucleotides: TGCGCCAGCAGCCATCCGGGACAGGGGCCGGAGACCCAGTACTTC.

The rearrangement uses TRBV4-1 and TRBJ2-7, with 7 bases matching TRBD2. Trimming cost V 0 bases and J 5 bases; bases outside gene matches: 7. CDR3 length: 15 amino acids. Germline V CDR1 and CDR2: MGHRA, YSYEKL. CDR3 sequence reads: CASSQESGVRDEQYF. The CDR3 coding sequence is TGCGCCAGCAGCCAAGAGAGCGGGGTAAGAGACGAGCAGTACTTC.

Ten or more counts support this clonotype. The V gene is TRBV7-3, the J gene TRBJ2-1; D not resolved. CDR3 length equals 15 residues. Germline V gives CDR1 SGHTA, CDR2 FQGTGA. With 3 bases removed from V and 1 base from J, the gap between germline ends came to 10 bases. CDR3 nucleotides: TGTGCCAGCAGCTTCCCAACTAATTCCTACAATGAGCAGTTCTTC. Amino acids: CASSFPTNSYNEQFF.

Many counts were recorded for this clonotype. V and J are TRBV7-9 and TRBJ2-7; 10 positions agree with TRBD1. Per the germline V gene, CDR1 is SEHNR and CDR2 is FQNEAQ (reference sequence). J gave up 7 bases and V 6 bases, and 12 bases lay outside the gene matches. The CDR3 sequence is 15 residues long. CDR3 sequence: CASSFLRDRGEEQYF. Written as DNA, the CDR3 is TGTGCCAGCAGTTTTCTCCGGGACAGGGGCGAGGAGCAGTACTTC.

The chain is built from TRBV5-1 and TRBJ1-5; no reliable D call. The CDR3 is 14 amino acids. V lost 6 bases and J 3 bases, leaving 13 bases between the germline ends. Germline CDR1 is SGHRS and CDR2 is YFSETQ. The CDR3 sequence is CASNIETANQPQHF. Here the CDR3 DNA reads TGCGCCAGCAACATTGAAACAGCCAATCAGCCCCAGCATTTT.

This clonotype has more than one count but fewer than ten. This chain uses TRBV10-3 with TRBJ2-1; D is unresolved. CDR3 length: 13 residues. The germline V and J ends were trimmed by 2 bases and 9 bases, with 11 bases remaining between them. Germline loops: CDR1 ENHRY, CDR2 SYGVKD. DNA of the CDR3: TGTGCCATCAGTGAGGCCAGTACACCTGAGCAGTTCTTC. Encoded protein: CAISEASTPEQFF.

The chain has TRBV20-1 and TRBJ2-7; perhaps TRBD2 as D (6 bases). CDR3 length equals 13 residues. Germline V gives CDR1 DFQATT, CDR2 SNEGSKA (reference sequence). V lost 3 bases, J lost 1 base, and 10 bases lay in between. The CDR3 region has the DNA TGCAGTGCTAGGTGGAGGGAGTCCTACGAGCAGTACTTC. Translated, it gives CSARWRESYEQYF.

This clonotype appeared a few times. V and J are TRBV29-1 and TRBJ2-1; 13 positions agree with TRBD2. CDR3 length: 16 amino acids. Trimming cost V 6 bases and J 0 bases; bases outside gene matches: 5. Germline CDR1 reads SQVTM; CDR2 reads ANQGSEA. As DNA, the CDR3 is TGCAGCGTGGTGGGACTAGCGGGGAGCTCCTACAATGAGCAGTTCTTC. It codes for CSVVGLAGSSYNEQFF.

This rearrangement joins TRBV7-9 to TRBJ2-3; 10 nucleotides line up with TRBD1. Looked up from germline, CDR1 is SEHNR and CDR2 is FQNEAQ (reference sequence). The CDR3 length is 15 residues. The V gene end was trimmed by 3 bases and the J gene end by 6 bases; junction bases not matched to a gene: 6. DNA for the CDR3: TGTGCCAGCAGCTTGGGACAGGGGTCATGGGATACGCAGTATTTT. It codes for CASSLGQGSWDTQYF. The whole variable domain, remainder taken from reference TRBV7-9 and TRBJ2-3, is DTGVSQNPRHKITKRGQNVTFRCDPISEHNRLYWYRQTLGQGPEFLTYFQNEAQLEKSRLLSDRFSAERPKGSFSTLEIQRTEQGDSAMYLCASSLGQGSWDTQYFGPGTRLTVL.

V usage is TRBV20-1 and J usage is TRBJ2-1; TRBD2 matches at 13 bases. The CDR3 length is 16 residues. Losses at the gene ends were 3 bases for V and 3 bases for J; bases not matched to a gene: 5. CDR1 is DFQATT and CDR2 is SNEGSKA in the germline V gene (reference sequence). The CDR3 DNA is TGCAGTGCTAGTGGACTAGCGGGGGCCAGCTACAATGAGCAGTTCTTC. It translates to CSASGLAGASYNEQFF.